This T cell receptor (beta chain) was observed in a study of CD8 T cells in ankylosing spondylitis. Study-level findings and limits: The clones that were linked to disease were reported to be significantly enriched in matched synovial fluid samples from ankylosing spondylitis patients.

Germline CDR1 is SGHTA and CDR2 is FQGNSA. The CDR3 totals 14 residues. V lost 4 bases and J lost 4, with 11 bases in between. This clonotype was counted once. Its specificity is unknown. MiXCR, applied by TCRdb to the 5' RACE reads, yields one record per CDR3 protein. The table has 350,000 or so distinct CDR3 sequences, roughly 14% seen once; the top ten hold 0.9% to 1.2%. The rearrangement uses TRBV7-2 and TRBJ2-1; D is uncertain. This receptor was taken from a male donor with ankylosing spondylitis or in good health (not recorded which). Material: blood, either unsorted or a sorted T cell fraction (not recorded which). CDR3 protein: CASSSYRAYNEQFF. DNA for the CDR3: TGTGCCAGCAGCTCTTACAGAGCGTACAATGAGCAGTTCTTC.